Shown below are 26 T cell receptor beta chains from a single sample sequenced in a study of read filtering for tumor transcriptome and immune sequencing. From approximately 430 ng of RNA, a library with molecular barcoded alpha/delta and beta/gamma adaptors was made. TCRdb reprocessed the reads with MiXCR, giving one entry per CDR3 protein. The sample contains approximately 38,000 distinct CDR3 sequences, roughly 15% of which appear only once. Sequencing was done on a sample of a population of CD138-negative cells sorted from bone marrow. The receptor set was obtained from a donor at least 40 years old with multiple myeloma.

There are many counts of this clonotype. The chain is built from TRBV10-3 and TRBJ2-6, with no clear D. The germline V gene has CDR1 ENHRY and CDR2 SYGVKD. The CDR3 totals 13 residues. V was pared by 7 bases and J by 2 bases, with 6 bases between. In DNA form, the CDR3 reads TGTGCCATCACCAGCGCTGGGGCCAACGTCCTGACTTTC. Translation: CAITSAGANVLTF.

This clonotype was seen at least ten times. The chain uses TRBV27 and TRBJ1-2, with D uncertain. Germline-derived CDR1 and CDR2 are MNHEY and SMNVEV (reference sequence). Trimming took 3 bases from V and 6 from J, leaving 11 bases between them. This CDR3 has 13 residues. Written as DNA, the CDR3 is TGTGCCAGCAGTTTTCTTGGAATCGATGGCTACACCTTC. It translates to CASSFLGIDGYTF.

This clonotype has at least ten counts. The chain couples TRBV7-9 to TRBJ2-2, with TRBD2 identical over 8 bases. V was pared by 7 bases and J by 4 bases, with 17 bases of the junction left unmatched. This CDR3 region has 18 residues. Germline V gene lookup returns CDR1 SEHNR and CDR2 FQNEAQ (reference sequence). CDR3: CASTSTFGAGVSTGELFF. In DNA, the CDR3 is TGTGCCAGCACCTCTACATTCGGAGCGGGGGTCTCCACCGGGGAGCTGTTTTTT.

This clonotype was picked up many times. V usage is TRBV5-1 and J usage is TRBJ1-1; weak D call: TRBD1 (6 bases). This CDR3 comprises 14 residues. Germline V gives CDR1 SGHRS, CDR2 YFSETQ. V was trimmed by 3 bases and J by 2 bases, leaving 11 bases between them. The CDR3 reads CASSSGQINTEAFF. The CDR3 DNA is TGCGCCAGCAGCTCTGGACAGATAAACACTGAAGCTTTCTTT. Based on the CDR3 plus reference TRBV5-1 and TRBJ1-1, the full variable domain is KAGVTQTPRYLIKTRGQQVTLSCSPISGHRSVSWYQQTPGQGLQFLFEYFSETQRNKGNFPGRFSGRQFSNSRSEMNVSTLELGDSALYLCASSSGQINTEAFFGQGTRLTVV.

This clonotype occurred a few times. The J gene is TRBJ2-2, the V gene TRBV4-3; D possibly corresponds to TRBD2 (5 bases). The CDR3 runs 19 residues. V was clipped by 3 bases and J by 2 bases, with 22 bases between them. Looked up from germline, CDR1 is LGHNA and CDR2 is YSLEER. The CDR3: CASSQGYTSGALNTGELFF. CDR3 coding DNA: TGCGCCAGCAGCCAGGGATACACCAGCGGAGCGCTCAACACCGGGGAGCTGTTTTTT.

Concerning this clonotype itself: With a much larger clone just one base away, this may be a read error. The J gene is TRBJ2-7, the V gene TRBV4-2; TRBD1 agrees at 12 bases. From germline, CDR1 is LGHNA and CDR2 YNFKEQ. The length of the CDR3 is 15 residues. CDR3 nucleotide sequence: TGTGCCAGCAGCCAAACCGGGACAGGGGGCCTAGAGCTGTACTTC. Amino acids: CASSQTGTGGLELYF.

This clonotype occurred many times. The chain recombines TRBV6-2 or TRBV6-3 with TRBJ2-2; 11 bases fit TRBD2. CDR3 length equals 15 residues. The V and J ends lost 6 bases and 7 bases, in that order; junction bases with no gene match: 7. Germline CDR1 reads MNHEY; CDR2 reads SVGEGT. The CDR3 loop reads CASRLLAGAGGELFF. As DNA, the CDR3 is TGTGCCAGCAGACTACTAGCGGGAGCGGGCGGGGAGCTGTTTTTT.

Remarks on this clonotype: The CDR3 ends on some other residue instead of the conserved phenylalanine or tryptophan, so this is likely a read error. This chain links TRBV12-3 or TRBV12-4 with TRBJ2-1; 7 bases line up with TRBD2. CDR3 length: 14 residues. The CDR3 DNA follows: TGCGCCAGCAGTTCGGGCGGGAGTCCTAATGAGCAGTTCATC. The encoded protein is CASSSGGSPNEQFI.

This clonotype was picked up many times. This CDR3 is CASRRGTSGSNEQFF. CDR3 coding DNA: TGTGCCAGTCGGAGAGGTACTAGCGGGAGTAATGAGCAGTTCTTC. The chain is built from TRBV14 and TRBJ2-1, with TRBD2 matching over 11 bases. Germline CDR1 is SGHDN and CDR2 is FVKESK. The CDR3 runs 15 residues. Losses at the gene ends were 9 bases for V and 7 bases for J; bases not matched to a gene: 11.

This clonotype was seen many times. The CDR3 DNA follows: TGTGCCAGCAGCCCCCCTCCCGGAGTGAGCTCCTACAATGAGCAGTTCTTC. This gives the protein CASSPPPGVSSYNEQFF. This chain joins TRBV11-1 and TRBJ2-1; D is ambiguous. Germline V lookup: CDR1 SGHAT, CDR2 FQDESV (reference sequence). The V end lost 5 bases, the J end lost 0 bases, and 17 bases lay between the germline ends. The CDR3 extends over 17 amino acids.

In its sample, this clonotype was seen many times. The chain uses TRBV4-1 and TRBJ2-6, with D possibly matching TRBD1 (5 bases). The V and J ends lost 5 bases and 3 bases respectively, with 8 bases between them. The germline CDR1 and CDR2 sequences are MGHRA and YSYEKL. This CDR3 is 14 amino acids long. The CDR3 region has the DNA TGCGCCAGCAGCTCAGGGTTTGGGGCCAACGTCCTGACTTTC. It translates to CASSSGFGANVLTF.

This clonotype was observed many times. The chain uses TRBV4-2 and TRBJ1-5, with a tentative D call TRBD1 (5 bases). In germline, CDR1 is LGHNA, CDR2 YNFKEQ. Trimming cost V 0 bases and J 4 bases, with 13 bases left between them. This CDR3 is built from 16 residues. The DNA for the CDR3 is TGTGCCAGCAGCCAAGATAGGCGGGGGGGTAATCAGCCCCAGCATTTT. The encoded protein is CASSQDRRGGNQPQHF.

Concerning this clonotype: Since a much larger clone is just one base distant, this may be a read error. Since the CDR3 does not end with the conserved phenylalanine or tryptophan, this likely comes from a read error. The CDR3 region is CSASVVDTQYL. Written as DNA, the CDR3 is TGCAGTGCTTCAGTAGTGGATACGCAGTATCTT. V is TRBV20-1 and J is TRBJ2-3; D not resolved. The CDR3 runs to 11 residues. The germline V gene encodes CDR1 DFQATT and CDR2 SNEGSKA (reference sequence). Trimming removed 5 bases from V and 6 bases from J, with 9 bases in between.

This clonotype showed up many times. Just one base apart from a much larger clone, this may be a read error. The CDR3 protein is CASSSDNPSNQPQHF. CDR3 in DNA: TGTGCCAGCAGCTCGGACAACCCTAGCAATCAGCCCCAGCATTTT. V gene TRBV11-2 combines with J gene TRBJ1-5; D is possibly TRBD1 (5 bases). This CDR3 spans 15 amino acids. The germline V gene encodes CDR1 SGHAT and CDR2 FQNNGV. V was trimmed by 4 bases and J by 0 bases, leaving 10 bases between them.

This clonotype was observed at least ten times. The chain recombines TRBV24-1 with TRBJ2-7; TRBD1 is a possible D gene (7 bases). The germline gives CDR1 KGHDR, CDR2 SFDVKD. V gave up 7 bases and J gave up 7 bases, with 16 bases separating them. The CDR3 spans 13 residues. CDR3 DNA sequence: TGTGCCACCAGCCACAGACAGGGAGGAGAGCAGTACTTC. Its protein product is CATSHRQGGEQYF.

As concerns this clonotype: A junction boundary mismatches the germline segment, possibly from a read error. This sequence joins TRBV19 and TRBJ2-1; TRBD2 matches at 7 bases. The CDR3 length is 15 residues. Germline loops: CDR1 LNHDA, CDR2 SQIVND (reference sequence). The CDR3 spells CASRISGMNYSEQFF. The CDR3 coding sequence is TGTGCCAGTAGGATAAGCGGGATGAACTACAGTGAGCAGTTCTTC.

This clonotype has a count of ten or more. The V call is TRBV28, the J call TRBJ2-7; 13 nucleotides align to TRBD2. The J segment lost 3 bases and the V segment lost 6 bases, leaving 5 bases of the junction unmatched. Germline V gene data show CDR1 as MDHEN and CDR2 as SYDVKM. The CDR3 is made up of 15 amino acids. The chain's CDR3 is CASRRTSGRNYEQYF. The CDR3 DNA reads TGTGCCAGCAGACGGACTAGCGGGAGAAACTACGAGCAGTACTTC.

Ten or more counts support this clonotype. The chain carries TRBV20-1 and TRBJ2-1, with 9 bases that match TRBD2. Looked up from germline, CDR1 is DFQATT and CDR2 is SNEGSKA (reference sequence). This CDR3 contains 14 residues. Unmatched junction bases numbered 4, after V lost 5 bases and J lost 2 bases. The CDR3 DNA reads as TGCAGTGCTGCAGCGGGAGGAACCTACAATGAGCAGTTCTTC. Residues: CSAAAGGTYNEQFF.

Comment on this clonotype: This could be a read error, since a much larger clone is one nucleotide away. The CDR3 here is CASRLSGSTGELFF. CDR3 bases: TGTGCCAGCAGGTTATCGGGGTCCACCGGGGAGCTGTTTTTT. The chain combines TRBV7-6 with TRBJ2-2; D possibly corresponds to TRBD2 (5 bases). The CDR3 contains 14 residues. Germline lookup yields CDR1 SGHVS and CDR2 FNYEAQ. Deletions cut 6 bases from V and 4 bases from J, with 12 bases between.

The rearrangement uses TRBV6-5 and TRBJ2-2; tentative D call: TRBD1 (5 bases). Between the trimmed V and J ends, which lost 2 bases and 2 bases, there was a span of 18 bases. The CDR3 loop spans 18 amino acids. From germline, CDR1 is MNHEY and CDR2 SVGAGI. The DNA for the CDR3 is TGTGCCAGCAGTTACGACATCAGGTCAGGGAAAAACACCGGGGAGCTGTTTTTT. Translating it yields CASSYDIRSGKNTGELFF.

Ten or more counts support this clonotype. The chain joins TRBV11-2 to TRBJ2-1; 11 bases fit TRBD2. The trim removed 0 bases at V and 3 bases at J, leaving 4 bases unmatched. The CDR3 totals 17 residues. The germline gives CDR1 SGHAT, CDR2 FQNNGV. This CDR3 reads CASSLDPGTSGYNEQFF. DNA for the CDR3: TGTGCCAGCAGCTTAGACCCCGGGACTAGCGGCTACAATGAGCAGTTCTTC.

The sample holds many counts of this clonotype. The chain joins TRBV6-2 or TRBV6-3 to TRBJ2-1, with D possibly TRBD1 on 7 matching bases. The germline V gene encodes CDR1 MNHEY and CDR2 SVGEGT. V was trimmed by 7 bases and J by 2 bases, leaving 18 bases between them. The CDR3 totals 16 residues. The CDR3: CASTREGAGPYNEQFF. CDR3 DNA sequence: TGTGCCAGCACCCGAGAGGGGGCGGGACCCTACAATGAGCAGTTCTTC.

This clonotype showed up many times. V and J are TRBV4-2 and TRBJ1-2; D is ambiguous. The V gene's germline CDR1 is LGHNA and CDR2 YNFKEQ. The CDR3 covers 14 residues. With 0 bases removed from V and 2 bases from J, the gap between germline ends came to 7 bases. The CDR3 nucleotides are TGTGCCAGCAGCCAAGAGTCCCGGAACTATGGCTACACCTTC. It is translated as CASSQESRNYGYTF.

This clonotype showed up many times. The gene calls are TRBV20-1 and TRBJ2-6, with TRBD2 as a possible D gene (6 bases). Germline CDR1 is DFQATT and CDR2 is SNEGSKA (reference sequence). The V gene lost 3 bases and the J gene lost 0 bases, with 12 bases spanning the gap. The CDR3 runs to 16 residues. The CDR3 bases are TGCAGTGCTAGGTCGGGACTGCTCTCTGGGGCCAACGTCCTGACTTTC. It translates to CSARSGLLSGANVLTF.

This clonotype was counted at least ten times. The chain combines TRBV4-2 with TRBJ1-4, with D tentatively TRBD1 (6 bases). The CDR3 totals 16 residues. V was clipped by 5 bases and J by 7 bases, with 20 bases between them. Germline CDR1 reads LGHNA; CDR2 reads YNFKEQ. The CDR3 DNA follows: TGTGCCAGCAGCATTACGGCAGGGGATACCCGTGAAAAACTGTTTTTT. Its translation is CASSITAGDTREKLFF.

This clonotype has a count of ten or more. The chain links TRBV20-1 to TRBJ2-2, with a tentative D call TRBD1 (6 bases). Germline CDR1 and CDR2: DFQATT and SNEGSKA (reference sequence). With 2 bases removed from V and 6 bases from J, the gap between germline ends came to 10 bases. This CDR3 comprises 13 residues. CDR3 sequence (DNA): TGCAGTGCTAGAAGGGGGTGGGCCGGGGAGCTGTTTTTT. It encodes CSARRGWAGELFF.